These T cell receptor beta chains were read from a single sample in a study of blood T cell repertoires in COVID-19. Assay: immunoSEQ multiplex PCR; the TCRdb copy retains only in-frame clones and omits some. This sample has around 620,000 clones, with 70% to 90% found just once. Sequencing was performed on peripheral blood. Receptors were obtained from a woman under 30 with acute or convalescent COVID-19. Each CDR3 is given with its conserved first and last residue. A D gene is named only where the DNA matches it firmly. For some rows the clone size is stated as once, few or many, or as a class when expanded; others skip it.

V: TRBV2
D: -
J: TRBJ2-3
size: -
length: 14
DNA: TGTGCCAGCAGTGTGCCAGGAATGGTAGATACGCAGTATTTT
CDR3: CASSVPGMVDTQYF

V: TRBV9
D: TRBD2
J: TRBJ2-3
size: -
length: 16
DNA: TGTGCCAGCAGCGCAATAAGCGGGGGGGCGACAGATACGCAGTATTTT
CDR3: CASSAISGGATDTQYF

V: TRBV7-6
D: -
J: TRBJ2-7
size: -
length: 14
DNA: TGTGCCAGCAGCCCTACAGGGTTCTCCTACGAGCAGTACTTC
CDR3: CASSPTGFSYEQYF

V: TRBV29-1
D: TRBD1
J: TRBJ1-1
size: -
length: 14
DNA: TGCAGCGTAAGATCCGGGACAGGCACCACTGAAGCTTTCTTT
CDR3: CSVRSGTGTTEAFF

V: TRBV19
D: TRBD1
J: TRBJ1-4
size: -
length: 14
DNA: TGTGCCAGTAAGGGGGACAGGGTTGGAGAAAAACTGTTTTTT
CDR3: CASKGDRVGEKLFF

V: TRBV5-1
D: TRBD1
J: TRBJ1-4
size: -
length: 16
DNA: TGCGCCAGCAGCTTGCAGGGGACAGCCCTTAATGAAAAACTGTTTTTT
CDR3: CASSLQGTALNEKLFF

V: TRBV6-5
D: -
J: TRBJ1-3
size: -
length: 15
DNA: TGTGCCAGCCTTAGACAGGACAGCTCTGGAAACACCATATATTTT
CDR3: CASLRQDSSGNTIYF

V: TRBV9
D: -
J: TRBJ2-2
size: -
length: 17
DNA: TGTGCCAGCAGCGTAGGTAGAGTAGGAGGGAACACCGGGGAGCTGTTTTTT
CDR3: CASSVGRVGGNTGELFF

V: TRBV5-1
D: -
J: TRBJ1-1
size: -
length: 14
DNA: TGCGCCAGCAGCTGGCGGGGGGGCAACACTGAAGCTTTCTTT
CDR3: CASSWRGGNTEAFF

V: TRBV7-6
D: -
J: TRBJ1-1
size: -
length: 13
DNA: TGTGCCAGCAGCCCCCTCGGTCGAACTGAAGCTTTCTTT
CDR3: CASSPLGRTEAFF

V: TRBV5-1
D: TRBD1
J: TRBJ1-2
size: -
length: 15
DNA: TGCGCCAGCAGCTCTCTGACAGGGAGCAACTATGGCTACACCTTC
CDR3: CASSSLTGSNYGYTF

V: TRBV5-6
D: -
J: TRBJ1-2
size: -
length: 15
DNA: TGTGCCAGCAGCTTGGGGCGCGTGGACAGCTATGGCTACACCTTC
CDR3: CASSLGRVDSYGYTF

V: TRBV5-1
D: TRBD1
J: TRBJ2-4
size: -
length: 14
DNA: TGCGCCAGCAGCGCCACAGGGGGCCCAAACATTCAGTACTTC
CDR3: CASSATGGPNIQYF

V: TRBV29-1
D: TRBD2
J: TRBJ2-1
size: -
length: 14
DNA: TGCAGCGCACCGACTAGCGGGGGATCGATTGAGCAGTTCTTC
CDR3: CSAPTSGGSIEQFF

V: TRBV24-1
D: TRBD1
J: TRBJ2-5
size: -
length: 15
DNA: TGTGCCACCAGTGATTCCGACGGGACAGAAGAGACCCAGTACTTC
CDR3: CATSDSDGTEETQYF

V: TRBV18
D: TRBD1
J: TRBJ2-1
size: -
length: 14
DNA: TGTGCCAGCTCCGGGGGACAGGGAAACAATGAGCAGTTCTTC
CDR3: CASSGGQGNNEQFF

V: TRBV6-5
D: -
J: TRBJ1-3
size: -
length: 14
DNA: TGTGCCAGCAGTCGGGAGGGCTCTGGAAACACCATATATTTT
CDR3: CASSREGSGNTIYF

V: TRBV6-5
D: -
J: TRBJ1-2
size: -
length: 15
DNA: TGTGCCAGCAGTTACTCAAGGCGGGGCTCGGGCGGCTACACCTTC
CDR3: CASSYSRRGSGGYTF

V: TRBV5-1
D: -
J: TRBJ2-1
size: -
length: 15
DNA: TGCGCCAGCAGCCTCTTTGGGGGGACTTACAATGAGCAGTTCTTC
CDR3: CASSLFGGTYNEQFF

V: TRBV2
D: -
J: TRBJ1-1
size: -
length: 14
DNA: TGTGCCAGCAGTAGACAGGACTTGAACACTGAAGCTTTCTTT
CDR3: CASSRQDLNTEAFF

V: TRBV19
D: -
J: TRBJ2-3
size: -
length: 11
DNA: TGTGCCAGTAGTCTGACAAATACGCAGTATTTT
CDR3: CASSLTNTQYF

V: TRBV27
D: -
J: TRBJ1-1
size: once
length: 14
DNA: TGTGCCAGCAGTCCACTCATACAGGGCACTGAAGCTTTCTTT
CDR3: CASSPLIQGTEAFF

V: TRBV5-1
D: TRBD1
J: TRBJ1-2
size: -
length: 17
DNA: TGCGCCAGCAGCTTGAGTGGCAGGGGGCCCCAGATCTATGGCTACACCTTC
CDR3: CASSLSGRGPQIYGYTF

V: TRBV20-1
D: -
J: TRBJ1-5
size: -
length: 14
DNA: TGCAGTGCTAGTCTAAGGGGGAAATCTCAGCCCCAGCATTTT
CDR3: CSASLRGKSQPQHF

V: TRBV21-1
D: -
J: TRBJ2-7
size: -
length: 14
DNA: TGTGCCAGCAACCGGCGACAGGGCATCTACGAGCAGTACTTC
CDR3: CASNRRQGIYEQYF

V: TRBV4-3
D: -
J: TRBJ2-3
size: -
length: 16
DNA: TGCGCCAGCAGCCAAGACGACTCCCTTGGCACAGATACGCAGTATTTT
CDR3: CASSQDDSLGTDTQYF

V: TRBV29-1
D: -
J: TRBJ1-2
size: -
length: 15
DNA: TGCAGCGTTGAGGACAGACACTCCCGTTATGGGGGCTACACCTTC
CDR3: CSVEDRHSRYGGYTF

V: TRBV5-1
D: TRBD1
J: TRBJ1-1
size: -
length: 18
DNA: TGCGCCAGCAGCTTGTTGATGAGGGACAGGCCCTTCGACACTGAAGCTTTCTTT
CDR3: CASSLLMRDRPFDTEAFF

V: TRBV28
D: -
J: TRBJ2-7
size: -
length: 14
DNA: TGTGCCAGCAGTTTGCAGGGGGGCGCCTACGAGCAGTACTTC
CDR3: CASSLQGGAYEQYF

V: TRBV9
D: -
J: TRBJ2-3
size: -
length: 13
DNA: TGTGCCAGCAGCGCCGGGAGCACAGATACGCAGTATTTT
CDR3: CASSAGSTDTQYF

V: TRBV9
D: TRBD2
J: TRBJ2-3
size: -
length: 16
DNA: TGTGCCAGCAGCGTCCAAGGGACTAGCGGCCCGGATACGCAGTATTTT
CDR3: CASSVQGTSGPDTQYF

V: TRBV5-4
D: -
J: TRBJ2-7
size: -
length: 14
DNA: TGTGCCAGCAGCTTGGGGCTAGCGCGGAACGAGCAGTACTTC
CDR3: CASSLGLARNEQYF

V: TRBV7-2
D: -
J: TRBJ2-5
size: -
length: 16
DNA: TGTGCCAGCAGCTTAGATCTAGGATGGGTGAAAGAGACCCAGTACTTC
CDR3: CASSLDLGWVKETQYF

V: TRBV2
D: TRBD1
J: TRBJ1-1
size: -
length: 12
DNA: TGTGCCAGCACAAGACAGGGAATCAAAGCTTTCTTT
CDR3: CASTRQGIKAFF

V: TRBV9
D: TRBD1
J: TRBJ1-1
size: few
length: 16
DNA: TGTGCCAGCAGCGGTAAGGGTGGGACAGGGGGCACTGAAGCTTTCTTT
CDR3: CASSGKGGTGGTEAFF

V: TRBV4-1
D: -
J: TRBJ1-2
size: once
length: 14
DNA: TGCGCCAGCAGCCAAGCCGCACAGGGCTATGGCTACACCTTC
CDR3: CASSQAAQGYGYTF

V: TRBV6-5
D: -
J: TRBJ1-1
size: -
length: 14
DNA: TGTGCCAGCAGCCGAGGGACCGGGGGCACTGAAGCTTTCTTT
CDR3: CASSRGTGGTEAFF

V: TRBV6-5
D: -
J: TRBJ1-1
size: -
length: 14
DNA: TGTGCCAGCAGGGATAACAGGGATCACACTGAAGCTTTCTTT
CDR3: CASRDNRDHTEAFF

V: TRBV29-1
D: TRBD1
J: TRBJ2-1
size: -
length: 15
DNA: TGCAGCCTTACCTTCCGGGACAGGGTGTACAATGAGCAGTTCTTC
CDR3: CSLTFRDRVYNEQFF

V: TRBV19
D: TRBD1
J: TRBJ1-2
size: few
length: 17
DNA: TGTGCCAGTAGTCCGGAAGGGGGCGCCGCCGCTAACTATGGCTACACCTTC
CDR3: CASSPEGGAAANYGYTF

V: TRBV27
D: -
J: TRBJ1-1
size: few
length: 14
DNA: TGTGCCAGCCGACCCGGGACACCGAACACTGAAGCTTTCTTT
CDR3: CASRPGTPNTEAFF

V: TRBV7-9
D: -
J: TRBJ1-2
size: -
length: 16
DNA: -
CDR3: CASSSDRGTFGSGYTF

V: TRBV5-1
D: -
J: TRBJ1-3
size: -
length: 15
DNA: TGCGCCAGCAGCTTGGAAGGAGGAAAGTGGGACACCATATATTTT
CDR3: CASSLEGGKWDTIYF